This TCR beta chain came from a study of regulatory T cells in long-lasting Graves disease. The time point here: newly diagnosed GD, antithyroid drugs for less than 3 months. Making the TCR library involved RNA that had been extracted from PBMCs. The TCR beta library used iRepertoire HTBI primers with Arm-PCR amplification of CDR3. In TCRdb, the multiplex PCR reads were re-called with MiXCR into one record per CDR3 protein. The sample lists about 430,000 distinct CDR3 sequences; about 15% were seen once. Trimming took off 1 base at V and 6 bases at J, with 16 bases between the two ends. The germline CDR1 and CDR2 sequences are LGHNA and YNFKEQ. CDR3 length: 16 amino acids. These records were also assigned to another study, of T cells in Graves' hyperthyroidism and ophthalmopathy.

This specimen consisted of peripheral blood mononuclear cells (PBMCs), obtained at new diagnosis, from a patient treated with antithyroid drugs. This TCR was sampled from a woman aged 40 to 50 with Graves disease. The rearrangement uses TRBV4-2 and TRBJ2-1; D uncertain. The CDR3 here is CASSQVAENPFNEQFF. Written as DNA, the CDR3 is TGTGCCAGCAGCCAAGTTGCGGAGAACCCCTTCAATGAGCAGTTCTTC.